The 10 T cell receptor beta chains in this list originate from one sample, sequenced in a study of CD8 T cells in ankylosing spondylitis. Each CDR3 protein is one row after TCRdb ran MiXCR on the 5' RACE reads. This table holds 35,000 to 50,000 distinct CDR3 sequences, over 2.5% found once. Sequencing was done on a sample of blood, either unsorted or a sorted T cell fraction (not recorded which). Receptors were obtained from a male donor with ankylosing spondylitis or in good health (not recorded which).

This clonotype was seen repeatedly, ten times or more. J is TRBJ2-1 and V is TRBV9, with TRBD2 matching 7 bases. The CDR3 sequence is 18 residues long. Germline V gene data show CDR1 as SGDLS and CDR2 as YYNGEE. Losses at the gene ends were 0 bases for V and 6 bases for J; bases not matched to a gene: 15. The CDR3 DNA follows: TGTGCCAGCAGCGTAGGGGTGGGAGGGGCCGGTGGGTTCAATGAGCAGTTCTTC. Its translation is CASSVGVGGAGGFNEQFF.

This clonotype was seen repeatedly, ten times or more. This chain joins TRBV9 and TRBJ2-1; D is unresolved. Germline lookup yields CDR1 SGDLS and CDR2 YYNGEE. The CDR3 length is 15 residues. V lost 0 bases and J lost 4, with 11 bases in between. As DNA, the CDR3 is TGTGCCAGCAGCGTAGCTCATGAGTCTTACAATGAGCAGTTCTTC. Translated, it gives CASSVAHESYNEQFF.

In its sample, this clonotype was seen many times. V gene TRBV9 combines with J gene TRBJ2-6, with a tentative D call TRBD2 (5 bases). The CDR3 loop spans 17 amino acids. The germline V gene has CDR1 SGDLS and CDR2 YYNGEE. V was pared by 0 bases and J by 2 bases, with 12 bases between. CDR3 region: CASSVDPRGAGANVLTF. CDR3 in DNA: TGTGCCAGCAGCGTAGACCCCCGGGGAGCTGGGGCCAACGTCCTGACTTTC.

In this sample, this clonotype turned up many times. This chain uses TRBV9 with TRBJ2-1; D unresolved. Germline assignment: CDR1 SGDLS and CDR2 YYNGEE. V shed 4 bases and J shed 0 bases, with 14 bases lying between them. This CDR3 has 16 amino acids. The CDR3 protein is CASSSNLRSSYNEQFF. In nucleotides, the CDR3 is TGTGCCAGCAGCTCCAATCTCAGGAGCTCCTACAATGAGCAGTTCTTC. The full variable domain, its missing parts supplied by reference TRBV9 and TRBJ2-1, is DSGVTQTPKHLITATGQRVTLRCSPRSGDLSVYWYQQSLDQGLQFLIQYYNGEERAKGNILERFSAQQFPDLHSELNLSSLELGDSALYFCASSSNLRSSYNEQFFGPGTRLTVL.

This clonotype was seen repeatedly, ten times or more. The rearrangement links TRBV9 to TRBJ2-2, with D uncertain. Between the trimmed V and J ends, which lost 3 bases and 4 bases, there was a span of 10 bases. Germline CDR1 SGDLS, CDR2 YYNGEE. The CDR3 consists of 14 residues. CDR3 bases: TGTGCCAGCAGCGCCCTAGTAGGCACCGGGGAGCTGTTTTTT. The encoded protein is CASSALVGTGELFF.

This clonotype has ten or more counts. The chain links TRBV9 to TRBJ2-2, with 10 bases aligning to TRBD2. J lost 4 bases, V lost 0 bases, and 9 bases had no gene match. The CDR3 has 18 amino acids. Germline assignment: CDR1 SGDLS and CDR2 YYNGEE. The CDR3 sequence: CASSVARGSGGPTGELFF. The CDR3 DNA follows: TGTGCCAGCAGCGTAGCCCGGGGTAGCGGGGGGCCCACCGGGGAGCTGTTTTTT.

The V gene is TRBV28, the J gene TRBJ2-5; the D call may be TRBD1 or TRBD2 (5 bases each). The CDR3 loop spans 15 amino acids. Trimming removed 6 bases at V and 4 bases at J, with 18 bases between. Germline V lookup: CDR1 MDHEN, CDR2 SYDVKM. The CDR3 loop reads CASSAEGTEGETQYF. CDR3 in DNA: TGTGCCAGCAGCGCGGAAGGGACCGAGGGAGAGACCCAGTACTTC.

The rearrangement joins TRBV9 to TRBJ1-5; TRBD1 matches 8 bases. V lost 3 bases, J lost 2 bases, and 4 bases stayed unmatched. Germline lookup yields CDR1 SGDLS and CDR2 YYNGEE. The CDR3 totals 15 residues. The CDR3 here is CASSARGQGNQPQHF. CDR3 DNA: TGTGCCAGCAGCGCCAGGGGGCAGGGCAATCAGCCCCAGCATTTT.

This clonotype was observed a few times. The chain uses TRBV9 and TRBJ1-1; tentative D call: TRBD1 (5 bases). From germline, CDR1 is SGDLS and CDR2 YYNGEE. The CDR3 is 13 amino acids. V was shortened by 0 bases and J by 4 bases, with 7 bases between the two germline ends. CDR3 amino acids: CASSVERGTEAFF. Here the CDR3 DNA reads TGTGCCAGCAGCGTAGAAAGGGGCACTGAAGCTTTCTTT.

This clonotype was observed many times. The rearrangement links TRBV9 to TRBJ1-3, with D perhaps TRBD1 (5 bases). Germline V gene data show CDR1 as SGDLS and CDR2 as YYNGEE. V dropped 3 bases and J dropped 0 bases, with 10 bases sitting between them. The CDR3 runs to 15 residues. CDR3 loop: CASSAGDGSGNTIYF. CDR3 in DNA: TGTGCCAGCAGCGCGGGGGACGGCTCTGGAAACACCATATATTTT.